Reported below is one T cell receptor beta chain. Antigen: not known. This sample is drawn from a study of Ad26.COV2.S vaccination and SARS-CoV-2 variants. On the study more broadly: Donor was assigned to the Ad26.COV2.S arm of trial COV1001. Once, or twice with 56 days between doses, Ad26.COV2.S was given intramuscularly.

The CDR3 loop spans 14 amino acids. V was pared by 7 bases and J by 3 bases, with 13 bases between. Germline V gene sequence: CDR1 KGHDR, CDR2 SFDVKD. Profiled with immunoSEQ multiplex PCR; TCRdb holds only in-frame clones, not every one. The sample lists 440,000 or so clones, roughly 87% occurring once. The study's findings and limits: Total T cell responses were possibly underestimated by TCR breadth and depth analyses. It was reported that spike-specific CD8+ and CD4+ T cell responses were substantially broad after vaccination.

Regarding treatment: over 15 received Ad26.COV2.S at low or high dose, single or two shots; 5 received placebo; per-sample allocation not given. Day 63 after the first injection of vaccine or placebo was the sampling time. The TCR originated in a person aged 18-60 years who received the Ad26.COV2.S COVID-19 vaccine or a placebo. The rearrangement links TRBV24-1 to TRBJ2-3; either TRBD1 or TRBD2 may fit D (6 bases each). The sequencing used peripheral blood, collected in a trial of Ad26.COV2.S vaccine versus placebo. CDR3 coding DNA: TGTGCCACCAGGGATACAGGGAGGACAGATACGCAGTATTTT. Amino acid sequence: CATRDTGRTDTQYF.